A single sample is the source of the 25 T cell receptor beta chains below, sequenced in a study of T cell changes during pregnancy in multiple sclerosis. Produced via immunoSEQ multiplex PCR; TCRdb's table is partial and in-frame only. In the table there are about 40,000 clones, just over 90% of which are singletons. This material consisted of CD4+ T cells from peripheral blood mononuclear cells, taken in the third trimester of pregnancy. The receptors shown here come from a female donor with multiple sclerosis, enrolled in a pregnancy study.

The gene calls are TRBV5-6 and TRBJ1-4, with 9 bases identical to TRBD1. Germline V lookup: CDR1 SGHDT, CDR2 YYEEEE. The J segment lost 8 bases and the V segment lost 0 bases, leaving 14 bases of the junction unmatched. The length of the CDR3 is 18 residues. CDR3: CASSLGPAGGQGLEKLFF. The DNA of the CDR3 is TGTGCCAGCAGCTTGGGGCCGGCAGGGGGACAGGGTCTAGAAAAACTGTTTTTT.

The count of this clone is one. The V and J genes are TRBV11-2 and TRBJ2-3, with TRBD2 identical over 11 bases. Trimming cost V 4 bases and J 1 base; bases outside gene matches: 7. From germline, CDR1 is SGHAT and CDR2 FQNNGV. The CDR3 runs to 17 residues. The CDR3 coding sequence is TGTGCCAGCAGCTCGGGACTAGCGGCCCGGGGCACAGATACGCAGTATTTT. As protein: CASSSGLAARGTDTQYF.

J is TRBJ2-1 and V is TRBV4-1; a weak D match, TRBD2 (7 bases). Germline CDR1 MGHRA, CDR2 YSYEKL. V lost 3 bases and J 5 bases, leaving 14 bases between the germline ends. The CDR3 runs 15 residues. DNA of the CDR3: TGCGCCAGCAGCCAGTGGGAGGGGGTCCACAATGAGCAGTTCTTC. Translating gives CASSQWEGVHNEQFF.

V and J are TRBV18 and TRBJ2-1; TRBD1 aligns across 9 bases. Losses at the gene ends were 3 bases for V and 2 bases for J; bases not matched to a gene: 2. Per the germline V gene, CDR1 is KGHSH and CDR2 is LQKENI. CDR3 length: 15 amino acids. The CDR3: CASSPRQGAYNEQFF. The CDR3 DNA reads as TGTGCCAGCTCACCCAGACAGGGGGCCTACAATGAGCAGTTCTTC.

The V gene is TRBV2, the J gene TRBJ1-1; 11 nucleotides align to TRBD1. V shed 3 bases and J 11 bases; nucleotides not matched to a gene: 8. Germline CDR1 is SNHLY and CDR2 is FYNNEI. This CDR3 comprises 14 residues. CDR3 residues: CASSDRTGGVRAFF. Here the CDR3 DNA reads TGTGCCAGCAGTGATAGGACAGGGGGCGTGCGGGCTTTCTTT.

The chain is built from TRBV27 and TRBJ2-3, with TRBD2 identical over 7 bases. Germline values: CDR1 MNHEY, CDR2 SMNVEV (reference sequence). V lost 5 bases to trimming and J lost 1 base; unmatched junction nucleotides: 6. The CDR3 is 15 residues long. In DNA form, the CDR3 reads TGTGCCAGCAGTCGTGCTAGCGGACGCACAGATACGCAGTATTTT. The encoded protein is CASSRASGRTDTQYF.

The chain uses TRBV5-4 and TRBJ2-5; TRBD2 might be the D (5 bases). The CDR3 length is 14 residues. V was trimmed by 4 bases and J by 5 bases, leaving 15 bases between them. Germline CDR1 SGHNT, CDR2 YYREEE (reference sequence). CDR3: CASSRTSEVETQYF. In DNA form, the CDR3 reads TGTGCCAGCAGCCGGACTTCGGAAGTGGAGACCCAGTACTTC.

This clone was counted a single time. This chain connects TRBV7-2 to TRBJ2-7, with 8 bases identical to TRBD2. Trimming cost V 8 bases and J 3 bases; bases outside gene matches: 9. Germline V lookup: CDR1 SGHTA, CDR2 FQGNSA. This CDR3 comprises 14 residues. CDR3 amino acids: CASGPAGGFYEQYF. The CDR3 coding sequence is TGTGCCAGCGGCCCGGCGGGAGGTTTCTACGAGCAGTACTTC.

This chain links TRBV2 with TRBJ1-4; no clear D gene. V lost 6 bases and J 5 bases, leaving 13 bases between the germline ends. Germline loops: CDR1 SNHLY, CDR2 FYNNEI. The CDR3 contains 14 residues. CDR3 in amino acids: CASRVGDRNEKLFF. The CDR3 nucleotides are TGTGCCAGCAGGGTAGGAGATCGGAATGAAAAACTGTTTTTT.

The genes are TRBV6-1 and TRBJ1-5, with 7 nucleotides matching TRBD1. The CDR3 has 15 amino acids. Per germline, CDR1 MNHNS and CDR2 SASEGT. J was trimmed by 7 bases and V by 1 base; bases with no gene match: 7. The CDR3 spells CASSEGGQRWQPQHF. DNA of the CDR3: TGTGCCAGCAGTGAAGGGGGACAGAGGTGGCAGCCCCAGCATTTT.

The chain uses TRBV10-3 and TRBJ2-7; 7 bases map to TRBD2. V lost 2 bases, J lost 2 bases, and 3 bases stayed unmatched. Germline V gene sequence: CDR1 ENHRY, CDR2 SYGVKD. The CDR3 runs 14 residues. The CDR3 DNA reads as TGTGCCATCAGTGAGGGGGGGGGTGCCTACGAGCAGTACTTC. Its translation: CAISEGGGAYEQYF.

Note on this clone: A junction boundary mismatches the germline segment, possibly from a read error. This chain links TRBV11-2 with TRBJ2-7; possible D gene TRBD1, 5 bases. Looked up from germline, CDR1 is SGHAT and CDR2 is FQNNGV. There are 9 residues in the CDR3. The DNA for the CDR3 is TGTGCCACACAACCTGACAGAGACTTC. Its translation is CATQPDRDF. The variable domain in full, with the rest retrieved from reference TRBV11-2 and TRBJ2-7, is EAGVAQSPRYKIIEKRQSVAFWCNPISGHATLYWYQQILGQGPKLLIQFQNNGVVDDSQLPKDRFSAERLKGVDSTLKIQPAKLEDSAVYLCATQPDRDFGPGTRLTVT.

This chain connects TRBV7-3 to TRBJ2-7; perhaps TRBD1 as D (7 bases). The V end lost 4 bases, the J end lost 1 base, and 17 bases lay between the germline ends. The CDR3 length is 16 residues. Germline V lookup: CDR1 SGHTA, CDR2 FQGTGA. Written as DNA, the CDR3 is TGTGCCAGCAGCTCAAGGGGGCGGGGAACGTCCTACGAGCAGTACTTC. It yields the protein CASSSRGRGTSYEQYF.

The V call is TRBV4-3, the J call TRBJ1-2; D is ambiguous. The V and J ends lost 0 bases and 4 bases respectively, with 12 bases between them. The germline V gene has CDR1 LGHNA and CDR2 YSLEER. The CDR3 consists of 15 residues. The CDR3 protein is CASSQEGSGIYGYTF. The CDR3 region has the DNA TGCGCCAGCAGCCAAGAAGGCTCAGGTATCTATGGCTACACCTTC.

The chain couples TRBV4-2 to TRBJ1-5; 7 positions match TRBD1. This CDR3 contains 15 residues. V trimming: 4 bases; J trimming: 1 base; junction bases outside the gene matches: 4. Germline V gene sequence: CDR1 LGHNA, CDR2 YNFKEQ. The CDR3 sequence: CASSPTGPSNQPQHF. Written as DNA, the CDR3 is TGTGCCAGCAGCCCGACAGGGCCCAGCAATCAGCCCCAGCATTTT.

The rearrangement links TRBV19 to TRBJ1-1; 7 nucleotides agree with TRBD1. J was trimmed by 1 base and V by 5 bases; bases with no gene match: 10. In germline, CDR1 is LNHDA, CDR2 SQIVND (reference sequence). This CDR3 comprises 16 residues. The CDR3: CASSAGGHGPNTEAFF. The CDR3 DNA reads TGTGCCAGTAGTGCAGGGGGGCACGGACCGAACACTGAAGCTTTCTTT.

This chain links TRBV11-2 with TRBJ2-1, with 9 bases lining up with TRBD2. After removal of 5 bases from V and 2 bases from J, the junction contained 4 bases not matched to a gene. The CDR3 consists of 15 residues. The V gene's germline CDR1 is SGHAT and CDR2 FQNNGV. The CDR3 loop is CASSVAGAPYNEQFF. CDR3 sequence (DNA): TGTGCCAGCAGCGTAGCGGGAGCCCCCTACAATGAGCAGTTCTTC.

The rearrangement uses TRBV10-2 and TRBJ2-7; 7 nucleotides align to TRBD2. The CDR3 contains 12 residues. Germline CDR1 is WSHSY and CDR2 is SAAADI. The V segment lost 8 bases and the J segment 3 bases; nucleotides outside the gene matches: 4. The CDR3 DNA sequence: TGCGCCAGCTATGGGGGGGGCTACGAGCAGTACTTC. Residues: CASYGGGYEQYF.

This chain joins TRBV28 and TRBJ2-5; D uncertain. The CDR3 runs 13 residues. V was shortened by 7 bases and J by 5 bases, with 14 bases between the two germline ends. Germline assignment: CDR1 MDHEN and CDR2 SYDVKM. The CDR3 DNA reads as TGTGCCAGCATCCAACAGTCCTCTGAGACCCAGTACTTC. It is translated as CASIQQSSETQYF. The full variable domain, with the rest looked up from reference TRBV28 and TRBJ2-5, is DVKVTQSSRYLVKRTGEKVFLECVQDMDHENMFWYRQDPGLGLRLIYFSYDVKMKEKGDIPEGYSVSREKKERFSLILESASTNQTSMYLCASIQQSSETQYFGPGTRLLVL.

The rearrangement uses TRBV19 and TRBJ2-5, with 8 nucleotides matching TRBD1. V was pared by 3 bases and J by 5 bases, with 2 bases of the junction left unmatched. This CDR3 comprises 13 residues. Per germline, CDR1 LNHDA and CDR2 SQIVND (reference sequence). CDR3 nucleotide sequence: TGTGCCAGTAGTATCGGGGACAGGGAGACCCAGTACTTC. Translated, it gives CASSIGDRETQYF.

V is TRBV7-6 and J is TRBJ2-7; maybe TRBD2 (5 bases). The CDR3 is 16 amino acids. V was clipped by 5 bases and J by 2 bases, with 19 bases between them. Germline loops: CDR1 SGHVS, CDR2 FNYEAQ. In nucleotides, the CDR3 is TGTGCCAGCAGCCTCCGGACTCCTATAGAGGCCTACGAGCAGTACTTC. It encodes CASSLRTPIEAYEQYF.

The chain joins TRBV9 to TRBJ2-1; TRBD2 matches at 8 bases. Germline V gives CDR1 SGDLS, CDR2 YYNGEE. The CDR3 is 15 amino acids. V dropped 6 bases and J dropped 5; count of bases not matched to a gene: 10. CDR3 DNA: TGTGCCAGCACCGCGGGGGGAAATTTGAACAATGAGCAGTTCTTC. Translation: CASTAGGNLNNEQFF.

The V call is TRBV4-3, the J call TRBJ1-1, with no clear D. Trimming cost V 0 bases and J 5 bases, with 10 bases left between them. The CDR3 contains 14 residues. Germline V lookup: CDR1 LGHNA, CDR2 YSLEER. The CDR3: CASSQEVSRTEAFF. In DNA form, the CDR3 reads TGCGCCAGCAGCCAAGAGGTTAGCCGGACTGAAGCTTTCTTT.

The chain joins TRBV18 to TRBJ2-7; possibly TRBD1 for D (5 bases). The CDR3 is made up of 12 amino acids. CDR1 KGHSH and CDR2 LQKENI come from the germline V gene. V was shortened by 4 bases and J by 5 bases, with 9 bases between the two germline ends. In nucleotides, the CDR3 is TGTGCCAGCTCACTTAAACAGGACGAGCAGTACTTC. Amino acid sequence: CASSLKQDEQYF.

The CDR3 DNA follows: TGTGCCAGCAGCTTCGGGACTAGCGGGAGCAAGCAGTACTTC. Residues: CASSFGTSGSKQYF. V gene TRBV11-2 combines with J gene TRBJ2-7, with TRBD2 matching over 14 bases. Germline lookup yields CDR1 SGHAT and CDR2 FQNNGV. Trimming removed 3 bases from V and 8 bases from J; junction bases left unmatched: 3. The CDR3 has 14 residues. Variable domain in full (rest from reference TRBV11-2 and TRBJ2-7): EAGVAQSPRYKIIEKRQSVAFWCNPISGHATLYWYQQILGQGPKLLIQFQNNGVVDDSQLPKDRFSAERLKGVDSTLKIQPAKLEDSAVYLCASSFGTSGSKQYFGPGTRLTVT.